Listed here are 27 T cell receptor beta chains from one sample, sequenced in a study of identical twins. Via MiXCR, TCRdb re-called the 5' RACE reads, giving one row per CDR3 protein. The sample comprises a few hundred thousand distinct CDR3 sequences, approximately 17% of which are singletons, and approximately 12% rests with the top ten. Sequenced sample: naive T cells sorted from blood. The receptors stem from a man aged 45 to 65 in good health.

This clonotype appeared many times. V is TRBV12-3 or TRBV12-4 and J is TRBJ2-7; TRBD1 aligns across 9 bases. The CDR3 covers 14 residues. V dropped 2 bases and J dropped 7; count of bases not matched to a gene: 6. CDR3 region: CASSLTGQGREQYF. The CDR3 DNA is TGTGCCAGCAGTTTAACGGGACAGGGTAGAGAGCAGTACTTC.

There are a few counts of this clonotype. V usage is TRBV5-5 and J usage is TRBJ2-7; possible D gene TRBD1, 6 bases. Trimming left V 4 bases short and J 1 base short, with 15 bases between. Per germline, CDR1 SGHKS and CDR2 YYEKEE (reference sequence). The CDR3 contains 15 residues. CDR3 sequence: CASSRTDFFSYEQYF. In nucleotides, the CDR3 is TGTGCCAGCAGCCGGACAGATTTCTTTTCCTACGAGCAGTACTTC. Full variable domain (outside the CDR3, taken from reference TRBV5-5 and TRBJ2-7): DAGVTQSPTHLIKTRGQQVTLRCSPISGHKSVSWYQQVLGQGPQFIFQYYEKEERGRGNFPDRFSARQFPNYSSELNVNALLLGDSALYLCASSRTDFFSYEQYFGPGTRLTVT.

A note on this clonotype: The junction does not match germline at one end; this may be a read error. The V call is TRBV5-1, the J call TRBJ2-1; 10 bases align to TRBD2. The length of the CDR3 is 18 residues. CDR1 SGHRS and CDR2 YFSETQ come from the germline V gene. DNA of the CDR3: TGCGCCAGCGGCTTGGAAGGAGCGGGAGGGGTGGGGTACAATGAGCAGTTCTTC. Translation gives CASGLEGAGGVGYNEQFF.

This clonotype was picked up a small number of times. CDR3 coding DNA: TGCAGTGCTAGAATCCGGGAGATAGCCAAAAACATTCAGTACTTC. Translating it yields CSARIREIAKNIQYF. The chain carries TRBV20-1 and TRBJ2-4, with D possibly matching TRBD2 (6 bases). CDR3 length: 15 residues. CDR1 DFQATT and CDR2 SNEGSKA come from the germline V gene (reference sequence). V was shortened by 2 bases and J by 0 bases, with 11 bases between the two germline ends.

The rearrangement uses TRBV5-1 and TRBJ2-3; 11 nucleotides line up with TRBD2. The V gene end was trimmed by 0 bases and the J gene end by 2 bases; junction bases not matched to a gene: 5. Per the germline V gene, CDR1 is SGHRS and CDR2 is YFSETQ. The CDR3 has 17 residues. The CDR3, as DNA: TGCGCCAGCAGCTTGGTGCCTAGCGGGGGGTTCACAGATACGCAGTATTTT. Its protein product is CASSLVPSGGFTDTQYF. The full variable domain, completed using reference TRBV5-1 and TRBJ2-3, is KAGVTQTPRYLIKTRGQQVTLSCSPISGHRSVSWYQQTPGQGLQFLFEYFSETQRNKGNFPGRFSGRQFSNSRSEMNVSTLELGDSALYLCASSLVPSGGFTDTQYFGPGTRLTVL.

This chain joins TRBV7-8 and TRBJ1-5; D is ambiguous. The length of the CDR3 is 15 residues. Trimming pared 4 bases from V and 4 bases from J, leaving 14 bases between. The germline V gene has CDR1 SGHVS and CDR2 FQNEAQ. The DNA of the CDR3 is TGTGCCAGCAGCTCCGGACGGTTGCAGAATCAGCCCCAGCATTTT. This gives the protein CASSSGRLQNQPQHF.

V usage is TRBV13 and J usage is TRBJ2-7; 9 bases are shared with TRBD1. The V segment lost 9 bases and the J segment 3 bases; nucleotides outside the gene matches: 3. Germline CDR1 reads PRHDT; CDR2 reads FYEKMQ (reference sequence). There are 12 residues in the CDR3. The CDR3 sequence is CASTGQGYEQYF. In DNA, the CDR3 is TGTGCCAGTACGGGACAGGGCTACGAGCAGTACTTC.

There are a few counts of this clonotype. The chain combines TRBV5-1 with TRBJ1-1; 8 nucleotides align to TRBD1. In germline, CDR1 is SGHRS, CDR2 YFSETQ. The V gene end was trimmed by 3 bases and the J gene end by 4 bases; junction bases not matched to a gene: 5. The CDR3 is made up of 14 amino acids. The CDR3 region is CASSWGTGGTEAFF. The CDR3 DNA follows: TGCGCCAGCAGCTGGGGAACAGGGGGCACTGAAGCTTTCTTT.

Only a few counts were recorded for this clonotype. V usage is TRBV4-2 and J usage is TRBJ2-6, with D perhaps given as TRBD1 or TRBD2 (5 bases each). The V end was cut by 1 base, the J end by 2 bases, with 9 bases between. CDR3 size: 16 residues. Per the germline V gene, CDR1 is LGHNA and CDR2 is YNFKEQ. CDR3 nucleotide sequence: TGTGCCAGCAGCCAAGGTTCGGGGCCTGGGGCCAACGTCCTGACTTTC. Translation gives CASSQGSGPGANVLTF.

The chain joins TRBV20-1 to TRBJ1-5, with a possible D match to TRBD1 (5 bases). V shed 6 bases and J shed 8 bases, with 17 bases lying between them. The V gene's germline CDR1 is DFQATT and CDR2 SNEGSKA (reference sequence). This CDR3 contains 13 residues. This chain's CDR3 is CSATSGPQEPQHF. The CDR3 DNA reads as TGCAGTGCCACCTCGGGACCCCAGGAGCCCCAGCATTTT.

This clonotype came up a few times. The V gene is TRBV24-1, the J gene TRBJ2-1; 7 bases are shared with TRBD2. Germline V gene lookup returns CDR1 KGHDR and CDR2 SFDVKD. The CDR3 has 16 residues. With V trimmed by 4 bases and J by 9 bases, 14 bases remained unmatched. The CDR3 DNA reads TGTGCCACCAGTGACCCCGGCGCGGGAGAGGGGTTTGAGCAGTTCTTC. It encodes CATSDPGAGEGFEQFF.

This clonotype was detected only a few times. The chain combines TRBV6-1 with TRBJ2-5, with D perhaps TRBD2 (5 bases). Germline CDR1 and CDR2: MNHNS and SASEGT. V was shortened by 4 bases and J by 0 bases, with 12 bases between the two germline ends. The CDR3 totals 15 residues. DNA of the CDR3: TGTGCCAGCAGTGCGGTAGCGCCATACCAAGAGACCCAGTACTTC. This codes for CASSAVAPYQETQYF.

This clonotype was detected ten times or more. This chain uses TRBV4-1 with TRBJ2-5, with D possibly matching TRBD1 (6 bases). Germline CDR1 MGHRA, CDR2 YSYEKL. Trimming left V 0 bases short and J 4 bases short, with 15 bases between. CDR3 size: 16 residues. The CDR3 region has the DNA TGCGCCAGCAGCCAAGACGAAAACAGGGAATTAGAGACCCAGTACTTC. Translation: CASSQDENRELETQYF.

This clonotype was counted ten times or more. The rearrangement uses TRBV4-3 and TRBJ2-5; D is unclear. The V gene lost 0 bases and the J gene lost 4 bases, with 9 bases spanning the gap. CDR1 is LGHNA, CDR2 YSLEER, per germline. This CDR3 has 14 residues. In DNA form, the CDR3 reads TGCGCCAGCAGCCAAGATCTCTCCGTAGAGACCCAGTACTTC. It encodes CASSQDLSVETQYF.

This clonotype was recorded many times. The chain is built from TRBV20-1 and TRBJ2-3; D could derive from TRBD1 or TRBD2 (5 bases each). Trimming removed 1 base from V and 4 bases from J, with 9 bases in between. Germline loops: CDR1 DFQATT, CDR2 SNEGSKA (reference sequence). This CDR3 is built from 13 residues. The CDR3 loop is CSARVEGPDTQYF. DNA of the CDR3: TGCAGTGCTAGAGTTGAGGGGCCAGATACGCAGTATTTT.

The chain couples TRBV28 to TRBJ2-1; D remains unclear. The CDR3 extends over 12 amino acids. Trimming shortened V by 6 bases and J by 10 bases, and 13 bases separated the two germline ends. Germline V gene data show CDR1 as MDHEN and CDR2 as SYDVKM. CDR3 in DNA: TGTGCCAGCAGCCTCCTGCGCCAGGAGCAGTTCTTC. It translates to CASSLLRQEQFF.

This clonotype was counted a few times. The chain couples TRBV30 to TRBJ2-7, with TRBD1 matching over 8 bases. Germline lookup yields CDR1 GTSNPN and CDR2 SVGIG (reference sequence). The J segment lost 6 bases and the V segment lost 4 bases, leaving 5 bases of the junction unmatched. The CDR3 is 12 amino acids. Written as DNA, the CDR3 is TGTGCCTGGACCCTTGGACAGGGCGAGCAGTACTTC. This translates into CAWTLGQGEQYF.

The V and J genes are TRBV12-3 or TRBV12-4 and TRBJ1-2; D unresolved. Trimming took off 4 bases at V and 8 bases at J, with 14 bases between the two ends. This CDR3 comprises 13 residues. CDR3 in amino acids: CASSSSTVRGYTF. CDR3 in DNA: TGTGCCAGCAGTTCAAGCACAGTGCGCGGCTACACCTTC.

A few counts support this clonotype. As DNA, the CDR3 is TGTGCCAGCAGCTCGTGGAGGGGCGGTTCTTATGGCTACACCTTC. Encoded protein: CASSSWRGGSYGYTF. The chain recombines TRBV7-2 with TRBJ1-2; tentative D call: TRBD1 (5 bases). Germline CDR1 SGHTA, CDR2 FQGNSA. The CDR3 has 15 amino acids. V gave up 4 bases and J gave up 5 bases, with 17 bases separating them.

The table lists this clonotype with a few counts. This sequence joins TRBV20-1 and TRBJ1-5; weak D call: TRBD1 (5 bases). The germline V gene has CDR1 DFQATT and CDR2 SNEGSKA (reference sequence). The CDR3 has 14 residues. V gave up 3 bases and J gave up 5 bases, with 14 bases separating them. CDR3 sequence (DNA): TGCAGTGCTAGCAAAACCTCCAGGGATCAGCCCCAGCATTTT. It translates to CSASKTSRDQPQHF.

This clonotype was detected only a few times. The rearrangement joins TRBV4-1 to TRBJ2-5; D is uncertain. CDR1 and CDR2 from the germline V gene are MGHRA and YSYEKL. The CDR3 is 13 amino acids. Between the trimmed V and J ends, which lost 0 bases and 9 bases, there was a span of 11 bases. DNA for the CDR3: TGCGCCAGCAGCCAAGATCCCAGTCGGGCCCAGTACTTC. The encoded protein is CASSQDPSRAQYF.

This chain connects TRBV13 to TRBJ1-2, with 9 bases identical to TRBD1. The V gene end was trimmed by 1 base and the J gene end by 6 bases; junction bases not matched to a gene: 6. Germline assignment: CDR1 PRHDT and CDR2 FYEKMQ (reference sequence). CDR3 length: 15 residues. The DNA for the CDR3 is TGTGCCAGCAGCTTAGTTCGGACAGGGGAAGATGGCTACACCTTC. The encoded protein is CASSLVRTGEDGYTF.

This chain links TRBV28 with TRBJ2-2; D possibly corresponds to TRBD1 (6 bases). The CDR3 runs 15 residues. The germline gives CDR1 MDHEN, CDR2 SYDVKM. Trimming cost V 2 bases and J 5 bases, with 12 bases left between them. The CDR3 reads CASSLMDSLTGELFF. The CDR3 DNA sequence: TGTGCCAGCAGTTTAATGGACAGCCTGACCGGGGAGCTGTTTTTT.

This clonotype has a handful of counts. In DNA form, the CDR3 reads TGTGCCAGCAGTTTGGGCCGGTGGTACGAGCAGTACTTC. Protein product: CASSLGRWYEQYF. This rearrangement joins TRBV12-3 or TRBV12-4 to TRBJ2-7, with unresolved D. This CDR3 contains 13 residues. The V and J ends lost 3 bases and 4 bases respectively, with 10 bases between them.

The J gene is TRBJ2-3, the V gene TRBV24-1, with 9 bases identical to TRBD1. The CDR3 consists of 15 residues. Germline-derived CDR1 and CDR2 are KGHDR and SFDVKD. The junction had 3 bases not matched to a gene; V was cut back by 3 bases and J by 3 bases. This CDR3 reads CATSDRTGVTDTQYF. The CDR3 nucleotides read TGTGCCACCAGTGATCGGACAGGGGTGACAGATACGCAGTATTTT.

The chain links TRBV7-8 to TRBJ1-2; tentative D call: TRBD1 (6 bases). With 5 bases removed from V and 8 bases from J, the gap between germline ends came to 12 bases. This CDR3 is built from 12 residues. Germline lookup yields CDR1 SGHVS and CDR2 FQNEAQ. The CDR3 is CASSVPDRGYTF. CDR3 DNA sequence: TGTGCCAGCAGCGTGCCGGACAGAGGCTACACCTTC.

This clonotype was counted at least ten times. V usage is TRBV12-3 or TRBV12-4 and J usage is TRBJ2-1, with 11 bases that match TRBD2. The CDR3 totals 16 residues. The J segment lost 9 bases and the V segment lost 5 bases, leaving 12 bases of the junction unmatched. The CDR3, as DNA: TGTGCCAGCAGTCCGGGACTAGCGGACCTCCGGGGTGAGCAGTTCTTC. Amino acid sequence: CASSPGLADLRGEQFF.